This record concerns one T cell receptor beta chain sequence. The source of the sample is a study of blood T cell repertoires in COVID-19. Study at large: The origin of the acute and convalescent COVID-19 samples was the United States, Italy and Spain. PBMCs, B-cell-depleted T cells, or T cells were the source of the cDNA or gDNA that made up the material.

TCRdb's table, derived via immunoSEQ multiplex PCR, lists solely in-frame clones and lacks some. Of 42,000 or so clones in the sample, about 88% were seen once. The sequence was obtained from a human donor in a cohort sampled during active COVID-19. Sequencing was carried out using peripheral blood.

The CDR3 sequence: CASSQTSGGGEQYF. The DNA of the CDR3 is TGCGCCAGCAGCCAGACTAGCGGGGGGGGCGAGCAGTACTTC. The rearrangement links TRBV10-2 to TRBJ2-7; 14 nucleotides align to TRBD2. The CDR3 runs 14 residues. Germline V gene lookup returns CDR1 WSHSY and CDR2 SAAADI. V shed 6 bases and J 6 bases; nucleotides not matched to a gene: 4.